The 7 T cell receptor beta chains reported below all come from one sample, sequenced in a study of cytomegalovirus exposure and HLA in healthy donors. PCR was performed using 60 Vbeta and 13 Jbeta primers. Some clones are missing from TCRdb's copy, which holds only in-frame ones; the method was immunoSEQ multiplex PCR. The repertoire holds approximately 180,000 clones, about four fifths seen once, with around 0.99% in the top ten. Sequencing was done on a sample of PBMCs. Every receptor here comes from a woman between 40 and 55 years old in good health and CMV-seronegative.

This chain's CDR3 is CASSLRLVDTQYF. CDR3 in DNA: TGTGCCAGCAGCTTACGGCTAGTCGATACGCAGTATTTT. The genes are TRBV7-9 and TRBJ2-3; D call uncertain. The CDR3 has 13 amino acids. With 2 bases removed from V and 6 bases from J, the gap between germline ends came to 9 bases. CDR1 and CDR2 (germline): SEHNR, FQNEAQ (reference sequence).

J is TRBJ2-5 and V is TRBV9, with 8 bases identical to TRBD2. V was pared by 3 bases and J by 5 bases, with 12 bases of the junction left unmatched. The CDR3 is made up of 16 amino acids. From germline, CDR1 is SGDLS and CDR2 YYNGEE. The CDR3 DNA follows: TGTGCCAGCAGCGCGGGGACTAGAGGGCTGGGGGAGACCCAGTACTTC. Translating it yields CASSAGTRGLGETQYF.

This chain uses TRBV5-1 with TRBJ2-3; the D gene is possibly TRBD2 (7 bases). Trimming left V 5 bases short and J 6 bases short, with 10 bases between. Germline values: CDR1 SGHRS, CDR2 YFSETQ. There are 12 residues in the CDR3. The chain's CDR3 is CASRRGGDTQYF. In DNA, the CDR3 is TGCGCCAGCAGAAGGGGGGGGGATACGCAGTATTTT.

The table lists this clone with a few counts. V is TRBV30 and J is TRBJ1-1, with D unresolved. The CDR3 consists of 11 residues. Germline CDR1 and CDR2: GTSNPN and SVGIG (reference sequence). The ends were cut back, 8 bases at V and 7 bases at J, with 14 bases in the middle. The CDR3 DNA sequence: TGTGCCGGAGGCGAAGGGCTTGAAGCTTTCTTT. Residues: CAGGEGLEAFF.

The V gene is TRBV6-1, the J gene TRBJ1-3; D possibly corresponds to TRBD1 (6 bases). CDR3 length equals 15 residues. CDR1 and CDR2 (germline): MNHNS, SASEGT. V dropped 2 bases and J dropped 7 bases, with 15 bases sitting between them. The CDR3, as DNA: TGTGCCAGCAGTGAATTTATACAGGGCCACAACACCATATATTTT. Its protein is CASSEFIQGHNTIYF.

The chain is built from TRBV5-4 and TRBJ2-2, with 8 bases lining up with TRBD1. The length of the CDR3 is 15 residues. CDR1 and CDR2 (germline): SGHNT, YYREEE (reference sequence). The trim removed 1 base at V and 7 bases at J, leaving 6 bases unmatched. The CDR3 nucleotides read TGTGCCAGCAGCTTGACAGGGGGAATATTCGGGGAGCTGTTTTTT. This encodes CASSLTGGIFGELFF.

V gene TRBV19 combines with J gene TRBJ2-7; 8 nucleotides agree with TRBD1. CDR1 and CDR2 (germline): LNHDA, SQIVND (reference sequence). CDR3 length: 15 residues. V was clipped by 1 base and J by 3 bases; unmatched bases: 5. For the CDR3, the DNA is TGTGCCAGTAGTATAGGACAGGGGCGCGGCTACGAGCAGTACTTC. Amino acid sequence: CASSIGQGRGYEQYF.